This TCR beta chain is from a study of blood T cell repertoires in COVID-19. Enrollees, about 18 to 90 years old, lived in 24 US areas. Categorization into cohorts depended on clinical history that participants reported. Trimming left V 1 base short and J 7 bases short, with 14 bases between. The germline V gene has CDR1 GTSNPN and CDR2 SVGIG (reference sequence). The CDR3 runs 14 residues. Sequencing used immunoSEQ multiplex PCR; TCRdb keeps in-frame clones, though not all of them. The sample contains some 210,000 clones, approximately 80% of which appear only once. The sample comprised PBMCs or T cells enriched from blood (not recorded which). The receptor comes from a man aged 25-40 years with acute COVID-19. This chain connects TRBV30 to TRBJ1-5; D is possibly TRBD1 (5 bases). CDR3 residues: CAWSGSGGVQPQHF. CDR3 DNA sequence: TGTGCCTGGAGTGGCTCTGGAGGGGTACAGCCCCAGCATTTT.